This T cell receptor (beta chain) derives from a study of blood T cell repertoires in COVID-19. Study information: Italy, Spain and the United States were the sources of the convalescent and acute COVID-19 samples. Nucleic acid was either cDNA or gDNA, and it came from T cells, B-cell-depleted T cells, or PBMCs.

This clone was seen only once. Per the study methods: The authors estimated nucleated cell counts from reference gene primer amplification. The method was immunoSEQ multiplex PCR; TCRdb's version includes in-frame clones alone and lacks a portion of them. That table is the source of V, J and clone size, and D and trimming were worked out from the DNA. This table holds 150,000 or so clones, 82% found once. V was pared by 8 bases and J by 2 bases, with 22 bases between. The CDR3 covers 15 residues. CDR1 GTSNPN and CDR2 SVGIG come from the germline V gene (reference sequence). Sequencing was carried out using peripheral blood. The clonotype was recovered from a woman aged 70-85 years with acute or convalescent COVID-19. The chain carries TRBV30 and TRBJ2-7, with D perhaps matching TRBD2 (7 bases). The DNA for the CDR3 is TGTGCCGGGGGTCTAAGGGCGGGGGCCGCCTACGAGCAGTACTTC. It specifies CAGGLRAGAAYEQYF.